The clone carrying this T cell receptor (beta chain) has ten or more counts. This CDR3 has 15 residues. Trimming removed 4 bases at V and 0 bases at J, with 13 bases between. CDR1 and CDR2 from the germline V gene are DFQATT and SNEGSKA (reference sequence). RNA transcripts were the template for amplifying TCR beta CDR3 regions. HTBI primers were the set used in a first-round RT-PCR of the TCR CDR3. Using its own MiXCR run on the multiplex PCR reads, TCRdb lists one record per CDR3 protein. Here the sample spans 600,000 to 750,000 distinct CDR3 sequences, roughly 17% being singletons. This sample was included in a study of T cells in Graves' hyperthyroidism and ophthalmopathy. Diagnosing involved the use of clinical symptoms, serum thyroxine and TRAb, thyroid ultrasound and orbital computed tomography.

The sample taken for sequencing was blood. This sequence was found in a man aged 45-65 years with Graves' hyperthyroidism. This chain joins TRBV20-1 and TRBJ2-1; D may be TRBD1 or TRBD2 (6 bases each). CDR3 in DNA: TGCAGTGCTACCCTAGGGGGGAGCTCCTACAATGAGCAGTTCTTC. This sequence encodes CSATLGGSSYNEQFF.